A single T cell receptor beta chain is shown here with its context. The authors' processing: Estimation of nucleated cell counts was performed using reference gene primer amplification. This table comes from immunoSEQ multiplex PCR, and its TCRdb copy is limited to in-frame clones, with some not included. V, J and clone size are taken as reported in that table, and D and trimming were inferred from the DNA itself. This sample has roughly 290,000 clones, with roughly 88% found just once. This specimen comes from a study of blood T cell repertoires in COVID-19. The germline CDR1 and CDR2 sequences are SGHTA and FQGNSA. This CDR3 is 13 amino acids long. V gave up 3 bases and J gave up 6 bases, with 9 bases separating them.

Sequencing was done on a sample of peripheral blood. This clonotype originated in a human donor with COVID-19, enrolled during active disease. The donor label of this sample is uncertain. The chain is built from TRBV7-2 and TRBJ2-1; D possibly corresponds to TRBD1 (6 bases). The chain's CDR3 is CASSFAGANEQFF. CDR3 in DNA: TGTGCCAGCAGCTTTGCAGGGGCCAATGAGCAGTTCTTC. Using reference TRBV7-2 and TRBJ2-1 for the parts outside the CDR3, the full variable domain is GAGVSQSPSNKVTEKGKDVELRCDPISGHTALYWYRQSLGQGLEFLIYFQGNSAPDKSGLPSDRFSAERTGGSVSTLTIQRTQQEDSAVYLCASSFAGANEQFFGPGTRLTVL.